The following is a T cell receptor beta chain sequence with its context. What it binds is unknown. The source of the sample is a study of tumor and adjacent non-tumor tissue in lung cancer. About the research overall: Histology: around 13 adenocarcinoma, a couple of squamous cell carcinoma, 1 small cell lung cancer. Study-level points and caveats: Tumor TCR diversity, when higher, was linked to shorter survival. TCR diversity was significantly greater in tumor than normal lung tissue.

TCRbeta libraries were built with three rounds of nested PCR, modified from ARM-PCR. MiXCR, applied by TCRdb to the multiplex PCR reads, yields one record per CDR3 protein. Among 60,000 to 85,000 distinct CDR3 sequences listed, roughly 80% were seen once. The template was RNA from unsorted bulk tissue. Looked up from germline, CDR1 is MNHNY and CDR2 is SVGAGI (reference sequence). The V gene lost 9 bases and the J gene lost 1 base, with 27 bases spanning the gap. The CDR3 is 19 residues long. The sample taken for sequencing was lung tumor tissue. The sequence derives from a woman aged 45 to 65 with non-small cell lung cancer. The chain combines TRBV6-6 with TRBJ2-2; TRBD1 or TRBD2 may be the D gene (5 bases each). CDR3 protein: CASNYSGSVGTVNTGELFF. Written as DNA, the CDR3 is TGTGCCAGTAATTACTCTGGGTCTGTCGGGACGGTGAACACCGGGGAGCTGTTTTTT.